Following are 26 T cell receptor beta chains from one sample sequenced in a study of blood T cell repertoires in COVID-19. This table comes from immunoSEQ multiplex PCR, and its TCRdb copy is limited to in-frame clones, with some not included. This sample has about 330,000 clones; approximately 89% occur once, and the top ten carry about 5.2%. Sequencing was performed on PBMCs or T cells enriched from blood (not recorded which). The receptors were gathered from a woman in her 30s who had recovered from COVID-19.

The chain has TRBV3-1 (or the pseudogene TRBV3-2) and TRBJ2-3; 14 positions agree with TRBD2. The CDR3 extends over 17 amino acids. With 4 bases clipped from V and 4 bases from J, the junction kept 7 bases outside the gene matches. Germline CDR1 reads LGHDT; CDR2 reads YNNKEL (reference sequence). CDR3 sequence reads: CASSPGLAGANSDTQYF. The CDR3 DNA reads TGTGCCAGCAGCCCGGGACTAGCGGGGGCCAACTCAGATACGCAGTATTTT.

This chain uses TRBV19 with TRBJ2-1; D not certain. The CDR3 is 15 amino acids. The germline CDR1 and CDR2 sequences are LNHDA and SQIVND (reference sequence). The ends were cut back, 1 base at V and 4 bases at J, with 11 bases in the middle. The CDR3 bases are TGTGCCAGTAGTATAGCAGATACGAGGTACAATGAGCAGTTCTTC. Translating gives CASSIADTRYNEQFF.

The rearrangement joins TRBV12-3 or TRBV12-4 to TRBJ2-7; D may be TRBD1 (5 bases). The V and J ends lost 6 bases and 2 bases respectively, with 11 bases between them. The CDR3 spans 13 residues. The CDR3 nucleotides read TGTGCCAGCAGCAACACAGGAACCTACGAGCAGTACTTC. Translating gives CASSNTGTYEQYF.

The rearrangement joins TRBV18 to TRBJ1-2; 8 nucleotides agree with TRBD1. The CDR3 length is 15 residues. Trimming cost V 3 bases and J 2 bases; bases outside gene matches: 5. The germline CDR1 and CDR2 sequences are KGHSH and LQKENI. Written as DNA, the CDR3 is TGTGCCAGCTCACCGGAACAGGGGGGGAACTATGGCTACACCTTC. Translating gives CASSPEQGGNYGYTF.

This chain links TRBV3-1 (or the pseudogene TRBV3-2) with TRBJ1-5, with a tentative D call TRBD1 (6 bases). Germline-derived CDR1 and CDR2 are LGHDT and YNNKEL (reference sequence). This CDR3 contains 16 residues. V shed 4 bases and J shed 7 bases, with 20 bases lying between them. CDR3 sequence reads: CASSPHIQGCGQPQHF. The CDR3 coding sequence is TGTGCCAGCAGCCCTCATATACAGGGTTGTGGGCAGCCCCAGCATTTT.

This chain joins TRBV5-1 and TRBJ2-1; 8 bases line up with TRBD2. V was clipped by 0 bases and J by 8 bases; unmatched bases: 7. The CDR3 sequence is 15 residues long. Germline V CDR1 and CDR2: SGHRS, YFSETQ. CDR3 residues: CASSLVSGGLDEQFF. In DNA, the CDR3 is TGCGCCAGCAGCTTGGTTTCGGGGGGGCTGGATGAGCAGTTCTTC.

The rearrangement joins TRBV4-2 to TRBJ2-6; 10 positions match TRBD2. CDR3 length: 19 amino acids. Germline loops: CDR1 LGHNA, CDR2 YNFKEQ. V dropped 1 base and J dropped 0; count of bases not matched to a gene: 6. CDR3 protein: CASSQGASGGNSGANVLTF. DNA for the CDR3: TGTGCCAGCAGCCAAGGGGCTAGCGGGGGCAACTCTGGGGCCAACGTCCTGACTTTC.

The CDR3 here is CASSSPGGVRNQPQHF. For the CDR3, the DNA is TGCGCCAGCAGCTCGCCCGGCGGGGTTCGGAATCAGCCCCAGCATTTT. This chain joins TRBV4-1 and TRBJ1-5; no definite D call. V was cut by 5 bases and J by 4 bases, with 18 bases left in between. Germline assignment: CDR1 MGHRA and CDR2 YSYEKL. The CDR3 contains 16 residues.

This clone appeared once. The chain employs TRBV2 and TRBJ2-5; D not resolved. V gave up 7 bases and J gave up 4 bases, with 13 bases separating them. Per germline, CDR1 SNHLY and CDR2 FYNNEI. There are 13 residues in the CDR3. CDR3 DNA: TGTGCCAGCAACGAGGTAGCTGGAGAGACCCAGTACTTC. This sequence encodes CASNEVAGETQYF.

J is TRBJ1-5 and V is TRBV14; D unclear. The CDR3 totals 14 residues. Germline V gene lookup returns CDR1 SGHDN and CDR2 FVKESK. The V end lost 5 bases, the J end lost 1 base, and 9 bases lay between the germline ends. CDR3 nucleotides: TGTGCCAGCAGCAGCTTCGGGAGCAATCAGCCCCAGCATTTT. Translated: CASSSFGSNQPQHF.

The CDR3 here is CASSLNAVAGSSYNEQFF. In nucleotides, the CDR3 is TGTGCCAGCAGCTTAAATGCGGTAGCGGGGAGCTCCTACAATGAGCAGTTCTTC. The chain couples TRBV7-2 to TRBJ2-1, with TRBD2 matching over 8 bases. With V trimmed by 2 bases and J by 0 bases, 9 bases remained unmatched. This CDR3 has 18 residues. Germline V gene sequence: CDR1 SGHTA, CDR2 FQGNSA.

The chain joins TRBV6-5 to TRBJ1-5; perhaps TRBD1 as D (5 bases). CDR1 MNHEY and CDR2 SVGAGI come from the germline V gene. This CDR3 region has 15 residues. V lost 5 bases to trimming and J lost 0 bases, with 11 bases between them. CDR3 in amino acids: CASSSGGGSNQPQHF. CDR3 DNA: TGTGCCAGCAGTAGCGGGGGGGGTAGCAATCAGCCCCAGCATTTT.

The J gene is TRBJ2-5, the V gene TRBV6-1, with a tentative D call TRBD1 (5 bases). This CDR3 has 14 residues. Trimming shortened V by 3 bases and J by 1 base, and 9 bases separated the two germline ends. Per the germline V gene, CDR1 is MNHNS and CDR2 is SASEGT. The CDR3 nucleotides are TGTGCCAGCAGTGATAGGGGTTTCCAAGAGACCCAGTACTTC. This encodes CASSDRGFQETQYF.

The chain employs TRBV6-5 and TRBJ1-2, with TRBD1 matching over 9 bases. This CDR3 comprises 15 residues. V was clipped by 5 bases and J by 8 bases; unmatched bases: 12. The germline V gene encodes CDR1 MNHEY and CDR2 SVGAGI. The CDR3 DNA follows: TGTGCCAGCAGTCGCTCCCCCACAGGGGGCGTAGGCTACACCTTC. Translated: CASSRSPTGGVGYTF.

The chain couples TRBV3-1 (or the pseudogene TRBV3-2) to TRBJ2-4; maybe TRBD1 (5 bases). Germline CDR1 reads LGHDT; CDR2 reads YNNKEL (reference sequence). This CDR3 is built from 17 residues. The V end was cut by 0 bases, the J end by 1 base, with 13 bases between. The CDR3 protein is CASSQERGVRAKNIQYF. CDR3 nucleotides: TGTGCCAGCAGCCAAGAAAGGGGCGTGAGGGCCAAAAACATTCAGTACTTC.

The chain uses TRBV10-3 and TRBJ2-5; 8 bases line up with TRBD1. Germline CDR1 is ENHRY and CDR2 is SYGVKD. The ends lost 8 bases at V and 1 base at J; junction bases unmatched: 3. CDR3 length: 13 amino acids. The CDR3 spells CAIGGQGQETQYF. CDR3 coding DNA: TGTGCCATCGGAGGACAGGGCCAAGAGACCCAGTACTTC.

The chain uses TRBV4-2 and TRBJ1-2; tentative D call: TRBD1 (5 bases). The CDR3 has 16 residues. CDR1 and CDR2 from the germline V gene are LGHNA and YNFKEQ. Trimming removed 5 bases from V and 2 bases from J, with 18 bases in between. DNA for the CDR3: TGTGCCAGCAGCTATGGGGCGGGGGGAGGCAACTATGGCTACACCTTC. This encodes CASSYGAGGGNYGYTF.

The V and J genes are TRBV2 and TRBJ1-4; TRBD1 agrees at 8 bases. The CDR3 contains 13 residues. The ends lost 7 bases at V and 8 bases at J; junction bases unmatched: 6. CDR1 is SNHLY and CDR2 is FYNNEI in the germline V gene. The CDR3 DNA reads TGTGCCAGCATGGTCAGGGGGCGAGAAAAACTGTTTTTT. Protein: CASMVRGREKLFF. The variable domain in full, completed from reference TRBV2 and TRBJ1-4, reads EPEVTQTPSHQVTQMGQEVILRCVPISNHLYFYWYRQILGQKVEFLVSFYNNEISEKSEIFDDQFSVERPDGSNFTLKIRSTKLEDSAMYFCASMVRGREKLFFGSGTQLSVL.

This clone has more than one count but fewer than ten. J is TRBJ1-3 and V is TRBV4-3, with D possibly TRBD1 on 6 matching bases. The ends were cut back, 4 bases at V and 2 bases at J, with 15 bases in the middle. CDR1 is LGHNA, CDR2 YSLEER, per germline. The CDR3 extends over 16 amino acids. The CDR3, as DNA: TGCGCCAGCAGCCTGACCTGGGGGGGCGCTGGAAACACCATATATTTT. It encodes CASSLTWGGAGNTIYF.

The V gene is TRBV4-2, the J gene TRBJ2-2; D remains unclear. Trimming took 0 bases from V and 4 from J, leaving 9 bases between them. CDR1 is LGHNA and CDR2 is YNFKEQ in the germline V gene. This CDR3 contains 15 residues. CDR3 region: CASSQDRIVTGELFF. The CDR3 DNA follows: TGTGCCAGCAGCCAAGATCGAATAGTCACCGGGGAGCTGTTTTTT.

The CDR3 here is CASTQIRGTEAFF. The CDR3 DNA is TGCGCCAGCACCCAAATACGGGGGACTGAAGCTTTCTTT. This chain connects TRBV5-1 to TRBJ1-1; D might be TRBD1 (5 bases). Germline V CDR1 and CDR2: SGHRS, YFSETQ. The CDR3 covers 13 residues. With 6 bases removed from V and 5 bases from J, the gap between germline ends came to 14 bases.

This chain links TRBV2 with TRBJ2-2; 7 bases align to TRBD1. The CDR3 is 20 residues long. The ends lost 6 bases at V and 5 bases at J; junction bases unmatched: 24. Germline CDR1 reads SNHLY; CDR2 reads FYNNEI. This CDR3 reads CASRELRQTGAKIKTGELFF. The CDR3 DNA follows: TGTGCCAGCAGGGAACTTCGCCAAACAGGGGCGAAAATTAAAACCGGGGAGCTGTTTTTT.

The CDR3 protein is CASRLGRTSDTQYF. CDR3 coding DNA: TGTGCCAGCAGGCTGGGCCGGACTTCAGATACGCAGTATTTT. This rearrangement joins TRBV11-2 to TRBJ2-3; possibly TRBD2 for D (5 bases). The V end lost 6 bases, the J end lost 4 bases, and 14 bases lay between the germline ends. Germline V gives CDR1 SGHAT, CDR2 FQNNGV. CDR3 length equals 14 residues.

In its sample, this clone was seen once. This chain connects TRBV19 to TRBJ2-5; possibly TRBD1 for D (5 bases). The germline V gene encodes CDR1 LNHDA and CDR2 SQIVND (reference sequence). CDR3 length: 17 residues. V was clipped by 5 bases and J by 0 bases, with 19 bases between them. CDR3 sequence (DNA): TGTGCCAGTAGTCTCCAAGGGCAGGGCTTGTACCAAGAGACCCAGTACTTC. The encoded protein is CASSLQGQGLYQETQYF.

J is TRBJ1-1 and V is TRBV6-4; D gene uncertain. Germline V CDR1 and CDR2: MRHNA, SNTAGT. The V gene lost 6 bases and the J gene lost 6 bases, with 11 bases spanning the gap. CDR3 length: 12 amino acids. CDR3 in amino acids: CASRSPQAEAFF. CDR3 sequence (DNA): TGTGCCAGCAGATCCCCGCAGGCTGAAGCTTTCTTT.

V gene TRBV6-6 combines with J gene TRBJ1-4; 9 bases line up with TRBD1. J was trimmed by 6 bases and V by 6 bases; bases with no gene match: 8. The CDR3 contains 15 residues. CDR1 and CDR2 from the germline V gene are MNHNY and SVGAGI (reference sequence). Here the CDR3 reads CASRYRTGADEKLFF. For the CDR3, the DNA is TGTGCCAGCAGATATCGGACAGGGGCTGATGAAAAACTGTTTTTT.